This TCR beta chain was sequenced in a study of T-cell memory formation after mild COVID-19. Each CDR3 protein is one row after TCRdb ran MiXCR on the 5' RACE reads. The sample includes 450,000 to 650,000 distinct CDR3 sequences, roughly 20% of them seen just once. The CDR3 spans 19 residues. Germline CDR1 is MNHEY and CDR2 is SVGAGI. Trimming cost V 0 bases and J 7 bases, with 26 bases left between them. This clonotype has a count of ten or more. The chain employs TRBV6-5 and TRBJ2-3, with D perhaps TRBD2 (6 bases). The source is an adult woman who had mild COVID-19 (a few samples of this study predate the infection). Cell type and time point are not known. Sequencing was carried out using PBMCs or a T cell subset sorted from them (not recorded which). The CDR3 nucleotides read TGTGCCAGCAGTTACTCGATCGAACCCGGGAGTACGGCCTATTATACGCAGTATTTT. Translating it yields CASSYSIEPGSTAYYTQYF.